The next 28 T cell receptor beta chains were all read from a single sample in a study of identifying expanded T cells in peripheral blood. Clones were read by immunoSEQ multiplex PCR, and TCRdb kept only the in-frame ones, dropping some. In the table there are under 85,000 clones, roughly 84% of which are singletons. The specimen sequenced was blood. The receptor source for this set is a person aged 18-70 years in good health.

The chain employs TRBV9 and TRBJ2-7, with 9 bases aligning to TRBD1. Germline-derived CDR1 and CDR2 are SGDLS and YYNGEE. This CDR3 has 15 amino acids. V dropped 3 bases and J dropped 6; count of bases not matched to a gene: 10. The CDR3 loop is CASSASGTGWSEQYF. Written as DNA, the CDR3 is TGTGCCAGCAGCGCGTCCGGGACAGGGTGGTCCGAGCAGTACTTC.

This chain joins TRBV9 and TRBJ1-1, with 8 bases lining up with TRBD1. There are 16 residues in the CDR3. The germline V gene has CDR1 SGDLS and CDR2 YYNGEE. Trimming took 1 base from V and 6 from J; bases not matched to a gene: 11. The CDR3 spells CASSVFPGQAGAEAFF. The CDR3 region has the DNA TGTGCCAGCAGCGTATTTCCGGGACAGGCGGGGGCTGAAGCTTTCTTT.

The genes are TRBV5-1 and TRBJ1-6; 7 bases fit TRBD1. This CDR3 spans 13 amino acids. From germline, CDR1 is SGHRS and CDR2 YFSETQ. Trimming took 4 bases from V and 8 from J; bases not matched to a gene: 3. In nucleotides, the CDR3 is TGCGCCAGCAGCGACAGGGTTGATTCACCCCTCCACTTT. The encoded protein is CASSDRVDSPLHF.

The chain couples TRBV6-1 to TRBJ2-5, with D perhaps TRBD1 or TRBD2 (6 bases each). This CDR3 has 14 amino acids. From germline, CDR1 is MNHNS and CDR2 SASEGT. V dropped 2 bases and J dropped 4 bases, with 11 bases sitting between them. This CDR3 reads CASSEFGGRETQYF. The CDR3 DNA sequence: TGTGCCAGCAGTGAATTTGGGGGGCGAGAGACCCAGTACTTC.

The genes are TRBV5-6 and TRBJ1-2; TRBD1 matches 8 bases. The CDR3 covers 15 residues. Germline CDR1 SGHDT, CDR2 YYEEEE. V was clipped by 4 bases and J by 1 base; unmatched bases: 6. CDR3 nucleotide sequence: TGTGCCAGCAGCCCAGGACAGGGCGTTAACTATGGCTACACCTTC. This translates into CASSPGQGVNYGYTF. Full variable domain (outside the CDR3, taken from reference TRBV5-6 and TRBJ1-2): DAGVTQSPTHLIKTRGQQVTLRCSPKSGHDTVSWYQQALGQGPQFIFQYYEEEERQRGNFPDRFSGHQFPNYSSELNVNALLLGDSALYLCASSPGQGVNYGYTFGSGTRLTVV.

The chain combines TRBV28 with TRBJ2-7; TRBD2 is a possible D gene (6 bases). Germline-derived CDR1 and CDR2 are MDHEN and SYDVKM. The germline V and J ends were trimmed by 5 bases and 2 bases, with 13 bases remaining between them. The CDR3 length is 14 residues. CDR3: CASSPTRDAYEQYF. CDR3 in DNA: TGTGCCAGCAGTCCGACTAGGGACGCCTACGAGCAGTACTTC. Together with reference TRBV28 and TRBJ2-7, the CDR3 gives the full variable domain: DVKVTQSSRYLVKRTGEKVFLECVQDMDHENMFWYRQDPGLGLRLIYFSYDVKMKEKGDIPEGYSVSREKKERFSLILESASTNQTSMYLCASSPTRDAYEQYFGPGTRLTVT.

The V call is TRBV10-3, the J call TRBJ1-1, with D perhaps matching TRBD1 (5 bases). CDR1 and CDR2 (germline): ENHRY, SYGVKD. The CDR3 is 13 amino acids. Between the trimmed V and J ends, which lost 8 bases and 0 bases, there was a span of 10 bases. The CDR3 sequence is CAIGGPLNTEAFF. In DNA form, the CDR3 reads TGTGCCATCGGGGGACCGCTGAACACTGAAGCTTTCTTT.

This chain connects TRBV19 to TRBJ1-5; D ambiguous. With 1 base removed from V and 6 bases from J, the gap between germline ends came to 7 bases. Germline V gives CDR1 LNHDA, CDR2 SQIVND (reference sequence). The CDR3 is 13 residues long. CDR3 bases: TGTGCCAGTAGTATAGGGCATGCTCAGCCCCAGCATTTT. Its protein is CASSIGHAQPQHF.

CDR3 nucleotides: TGCAGCGTTGTAGTGAGAGGGGCGAACACCGGGGAGCTGTTTTTT. Protein product: CSVVVRGANTGELFF. This chain joins TRBV29-1 and TRBJ2-2, with D perhaps given as TRBD1 or TRBD2 (5 bases each). Germline CDR1 and CDR2: SQVTM and ANQGSEA. This CDR3 spans 15 amino acids. V was pared by 4 bases and J by 0 bases, with 12 bases between.

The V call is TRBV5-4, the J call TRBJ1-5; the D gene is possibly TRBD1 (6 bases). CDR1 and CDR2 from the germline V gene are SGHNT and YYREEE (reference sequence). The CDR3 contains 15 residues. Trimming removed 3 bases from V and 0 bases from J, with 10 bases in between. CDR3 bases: TGTGCCAGCAGCTCGGACAGCGATAGCAATCAGCCCCAGCATTTT. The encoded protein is CASSSDSDSNQPQHF.

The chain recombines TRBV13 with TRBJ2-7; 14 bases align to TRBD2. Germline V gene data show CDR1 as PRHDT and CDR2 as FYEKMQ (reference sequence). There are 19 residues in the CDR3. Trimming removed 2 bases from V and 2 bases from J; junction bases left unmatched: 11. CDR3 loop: CASSLYGTSGSMGTYEQYF. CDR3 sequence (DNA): TGTGCCAGCAGCTTATATGGGACTAGCGGGAGTATGGGGACCTACGAGCAGTACTTC.

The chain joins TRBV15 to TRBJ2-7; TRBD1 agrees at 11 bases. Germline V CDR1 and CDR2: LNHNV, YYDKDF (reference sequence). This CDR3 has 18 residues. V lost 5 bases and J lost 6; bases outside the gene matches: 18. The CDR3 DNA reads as TGTGCCACCAGCGTATGGACAGGGGGCTCTTCAGGTTCTCGCGAGCAGTACTTC. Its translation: CATSVWTGGSSGSREQYF.

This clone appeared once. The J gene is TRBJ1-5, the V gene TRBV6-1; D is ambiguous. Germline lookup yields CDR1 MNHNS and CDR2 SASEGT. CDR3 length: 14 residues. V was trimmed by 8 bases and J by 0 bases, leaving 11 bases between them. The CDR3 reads CASQGSYSNQPQHF. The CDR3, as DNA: TGTGCCAGCCAAGGGTCATATAGCAATCAGCCCCAGCATTTT.

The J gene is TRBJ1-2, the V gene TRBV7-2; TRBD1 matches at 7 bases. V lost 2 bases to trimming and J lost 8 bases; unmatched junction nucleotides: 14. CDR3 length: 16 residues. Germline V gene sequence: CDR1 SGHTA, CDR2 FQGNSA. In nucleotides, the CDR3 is TGTGCCAGCAGCTTAAATGGACAGGACCCCGGGCGGGGCTACACCTTC. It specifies CASSLNGQDPGRGYTF.

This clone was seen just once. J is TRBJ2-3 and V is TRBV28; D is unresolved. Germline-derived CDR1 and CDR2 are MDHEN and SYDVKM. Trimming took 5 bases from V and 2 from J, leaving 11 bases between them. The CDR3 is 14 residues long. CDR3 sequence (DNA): TGTGCCAGCAGTGCCTTCGGCGACACAGATACGCAGTATTTT. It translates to CASSAFGDTDTQYF.

CDR3 sequence: CASSLVHTNQPQHF. CDR3 bases: TGTGCCAGCAGCTTAGTCCATACTAATCAGCCCCAGCATTTT. This chain uses TRBV7-2 with TRBJ1-5; D ambiguous. The V gene lost 1 base and the J gene lost 4 bases, with 8 bases spanning the gap. The germline V gene encodes CDR1 SGHTA and CDR2 FQGNSA. The CDR3 has 14 residues. Looking up the rest from reference TRBV7-2 and TRBJ1-5 gives the full variable domain: GAGVSQSPSNKVTEKGKDVELRCDPISGHTALYWYRQSLGQGLEFLIYFQGNSAPDKSGLPSDRFSAERTGGSVSTLTIQRTQQEDSAVYLCASSLVHTNQPQHFGDGTRLSIL.

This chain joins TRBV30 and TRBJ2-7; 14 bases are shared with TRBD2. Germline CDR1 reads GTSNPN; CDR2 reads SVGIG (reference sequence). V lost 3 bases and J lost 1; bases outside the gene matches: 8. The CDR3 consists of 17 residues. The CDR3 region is CAWSRGTSGRGSYEQYF. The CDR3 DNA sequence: TGTGCCTGGAGCCGAGGGACTAGCGGGAGAGGATCCTACGAGCAGTACTTC.

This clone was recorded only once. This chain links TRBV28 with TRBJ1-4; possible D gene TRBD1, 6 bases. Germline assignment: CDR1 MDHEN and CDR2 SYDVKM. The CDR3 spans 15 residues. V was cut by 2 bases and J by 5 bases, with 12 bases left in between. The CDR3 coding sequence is TGTGCCAGCAGTTTAAACGACAGGAGAAATGAAAAACTGTTTTTT. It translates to CASSLNDRRNEKLFF.

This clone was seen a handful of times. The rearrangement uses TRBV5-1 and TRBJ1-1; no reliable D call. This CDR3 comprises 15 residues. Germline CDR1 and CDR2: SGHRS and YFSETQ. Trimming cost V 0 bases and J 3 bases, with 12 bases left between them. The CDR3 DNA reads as TGCGCCAGCAGCTTGGTTTCCGGGGTCGACACTGAAGCTTTCTTT. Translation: CASSLVSGVDTEAFF.

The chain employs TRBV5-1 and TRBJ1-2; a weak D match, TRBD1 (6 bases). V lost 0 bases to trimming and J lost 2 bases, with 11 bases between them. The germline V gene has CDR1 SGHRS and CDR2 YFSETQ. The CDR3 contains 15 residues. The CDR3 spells CASSLETGANYGYTF. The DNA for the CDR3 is TGCGCCAGCAGCTTGGAGACAGGTGCAAACTATGGCTACACCTTC.

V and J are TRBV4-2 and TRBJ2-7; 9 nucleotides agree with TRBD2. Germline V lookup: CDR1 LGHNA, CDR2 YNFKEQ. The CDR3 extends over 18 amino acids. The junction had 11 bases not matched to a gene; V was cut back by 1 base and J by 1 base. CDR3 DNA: TGTGCCAGCAGCCAAGTGGCGACTAGCGGCCCCGGTTCCTACGAGCAGTACTTC. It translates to CASSQVATSGPGSYEQYF.

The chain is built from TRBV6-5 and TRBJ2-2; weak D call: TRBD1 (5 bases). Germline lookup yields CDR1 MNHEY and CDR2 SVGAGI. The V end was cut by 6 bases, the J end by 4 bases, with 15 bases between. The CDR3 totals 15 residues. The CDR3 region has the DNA TGTGCCAGCAGACCCGCCCAGACAGTCACCGGGGAGCTGTTTTTT. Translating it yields CASRPAQTVTGELFF.

CDR3 in amino acids: CASSVAPAATNEKLFF. The CDR3 coding sequence is TGTGCCAGCAGCGTAGCTCCGGCGGCAACTAATGAAAAACTGTTTTTT. The chain employs TRBV9 and TRBJ1-4; D is ambiguous. Trimming left V 0 bases short and J 0 bases short, with 9 bases between. The germline V gene has CDR1 SGDLS and CDR2 YYNGEE. The CDR3 sequence is 16 residues long. Complete variable domain (other parts from reference TRBV9 and TRBJ1-4): DSGVTQTPKHLITATGQRVTLRCSPRSGDLSVYWYQQSLDQGLQFLIQYYNGEERAKGNILERFSAQQFPDLHSELNLSSLELGDSALYFCASSVAPAATNEKLFFGSGTQLSVL.

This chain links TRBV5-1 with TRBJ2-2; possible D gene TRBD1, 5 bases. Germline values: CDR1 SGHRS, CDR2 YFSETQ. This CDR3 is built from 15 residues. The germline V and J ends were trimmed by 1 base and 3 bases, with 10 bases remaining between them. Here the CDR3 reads CASSLPTGDTGELFF. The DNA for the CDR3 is TGCGCCAGCAGCTTGCCAACAGGAGACACCGGGGAGCTGTTTTTT.

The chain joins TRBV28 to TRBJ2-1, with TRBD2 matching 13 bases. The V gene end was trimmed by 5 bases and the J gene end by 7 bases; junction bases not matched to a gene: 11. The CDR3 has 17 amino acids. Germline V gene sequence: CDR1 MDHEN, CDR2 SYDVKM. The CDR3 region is CASSPLRTSGSGNEQFF. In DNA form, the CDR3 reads TGTGCCAGCAGTCCCCTCCGGACTAGCGGGAGTGGTAATGAGCAGTTCTTC.

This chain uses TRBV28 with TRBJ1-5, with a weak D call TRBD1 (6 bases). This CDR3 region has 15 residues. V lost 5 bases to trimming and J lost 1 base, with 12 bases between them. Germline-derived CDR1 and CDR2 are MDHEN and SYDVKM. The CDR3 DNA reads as TGTGCCAGCAGTCAAGGAGACAGGAGCAATCAGCCCCAGCATTTT. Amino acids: CASSQGDRSNQPQHF.

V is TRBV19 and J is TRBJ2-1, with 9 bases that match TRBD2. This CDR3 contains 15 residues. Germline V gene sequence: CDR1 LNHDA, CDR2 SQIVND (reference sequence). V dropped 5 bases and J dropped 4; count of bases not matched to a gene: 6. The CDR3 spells CASSPGAGGYNEQFF. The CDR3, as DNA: TGTGCCAGTAGTCCGGGGGCGGGAGGGTACAATGAGCAGTTCTTC. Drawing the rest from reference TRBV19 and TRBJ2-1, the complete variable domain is DGGITQSPKYLFRKEGQNVTLSCEQNLNHDAMYWYRQDPGQGLRLIYYSQIVNDFQKGDIAEGYSVSREKKESFPLTVTSAQKNPTAFYLCASSPGAGGYNEQFFGPGTRLTVL.

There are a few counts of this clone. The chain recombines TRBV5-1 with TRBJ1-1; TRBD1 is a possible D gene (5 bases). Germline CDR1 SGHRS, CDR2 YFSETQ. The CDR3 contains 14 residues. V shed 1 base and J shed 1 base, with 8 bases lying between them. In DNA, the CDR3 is TGCGCCAGCAGCTTGCAGGGAGCGAACACTGAAGCTTTCTTT. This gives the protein CASSLQGANTEAFF.